Below are 12 T cell receptor beta chains sequenced from a single sample in a study of blood T cell repertoires in COVID-19. Here immunoSEQ multiplex PCR was the method, and the copy in TCRdb shows in-frame clones only, minus some. The sample has roughly 250,000 clones, approximately 80% seen once; the top ten hold just under 3%. The material sequenced was peripheral blood. The receptors were gathered from a woman aged 60-75 years with active or convalescent COVID-19.

The gene calls are TRBV10-3 and TRBJ2-3; 10 nucleotides align to TRBD2. V trimming: 5 bases; J trimming: 3 bases; junction bases outside the gene matches: 2. CDR1 is ENHRY, CDR2 SYGVKD, per germline. The CDR3 loop spans 14 amino acids. The CDR3 region is CAISSGGATDTQYF. CDR3 nucleotides: TGTGCCATCAGTAGCGGGGGGGCTACAGATACGCAGTATTTT.

V is TRBV3-1 (or the pseudogene TRBV3-2) and J is TRBJ1-6; TRBD1 matches 11 bases. Germline V CDR1 and CDR2: LGHDT, YNNKEL (reference sequence). The CDR3 runs to 17 residues. V lost 6 bases to trimming and J lost 1 base; unmatched junction nucleotides: 5. CDR3 in amino acids: CASRAGTGGSYNSPLHF. CDR3 bases: TGTGCCAGCAGGGCCGGGACAGGGGGTTCCTATAATTCACCCCTCCACTTT.

The V call is TRBV2, the J call TRBJ1-1; 7 bases align to TRBD1. Unmatched junction bases numbered 10, after V lost 5 bases and J lost 7 bases. Germline CDR1 reads SNHLY; CDR2 reads FYNNEI. CDR3 length equals 14 residues. The CDR3 DNA sequence: TGTGCCAGCAGTCGTCTTAGGGGGCAGGGTGAAGCTTTCTTT. Translation gives CASSRLRGQGEAFF.

The chain couples TRBV7-2 to TRBJ1-2; 11 nucleotides line up with TRBD1. V shed 4 bases and J 8 bases; nucleotides not matched to a gene: 15. Germline V CDR1 and CDR2: SGHTA, FQGNSA. CDR3 length: 17 residues. The CDR3 loop is CASSSGGQGAFVGGYTF. In nucleotides, the CDR3 is TGTGCCAGCAGCTCCGGCGGACAGGGGGCGTTTGTCGGGGGCTACACCTTC. Using reference TRBV7-2 and TRBJ1-2 for the parts outside the CDR3, the full variable domain is GAGVSQSPSNKVTEKGKDVELRCDPISGHTALYWYRQSLGQGLEFLIYFQGNSAPDKSGLPSDRFSAERTGGSVSTLTIQRTQQEDSAVYLCASSSGGQGAFVGGYTFGSGTRLTVV.

The chain links TRBV11-2 to TRBJ1-1; D ambiguous. Trimming took off 2 bases at V and 4 bases at J, with 8 bases between the two ends. The CDR3 length is 13 residues. In germline, CDR1 is SGHAT, CDR2 FQNNGV. Here the CDR3 reads CASSLPRATEAFF. CDR3 sequence (DNA): TGTGCCAGCAGCTTACCGAGGGCCACTGAAGCTTTCTTT.

The CDR3 DNA reads as TGTGCCAGCAGTCCGTCGAGCGGGACGACCTACAATGAGCAGTTCTTC. It translates to CASSPSSGTTYNEQFF. The rearrangement joins TRBV27 to TRBJ2-1; 7 bases map to TRBD2. The CDR3 totals 16 residues. CDR1 and CDR2 from the germline V gene are MNHEY and SMNVEV (reference sequence). Trimming at V came to 5 bases and at J to 2 bases, leaving 9 bases not matched to a gene.

The chain links TRBV5-5 to TRBJ2-7, with TRBD2 identical over 7 bases. J lost 0 bases, V lost 0 bases, and 3 bases had no gene match. The V gene's germline CDR1 is SGHKS and CDR2 YYEKEE (reference sequence). The CDR3 covers 15 residues. CDR3 residues: CASSLEGLSSYEQYF. The DNA of the CDR3 is TGTGCCAGCAGCTTGGAGGGACTAAGCTCCTACGAGCAGTACTTC.

The chain has TRBV19 and TRBJ1-2; TRBD1 is a possible D gene (5 bases). The V and J ends lost 11 bases and 3 bases respectively, with 10 bases between them. Germline loops: CDR1 LNHDA, CDR2 SQIVND (reference sequence). The CDR3 is 11 residues long. The DNA of the CDR3 is TGTGCCGGCGGGACGGACTATGGCTACACCTTC. It translates to CAGGTDYGYTF. Full variable domain (outside the CDR3, taken from reference TRBV19 and TRBJ1-2): DGGITQSPKYLFRKEGQNVTLSCEQNLNHDAMYWYRQDPGQGLRLIYYSQIVNDFQKGDIAEGYSVSREKKESFPLTVTSAQKNPTAFYLCAGGTDYGYTFGSGTRLTVV.

As concerns this clone: The junction departs from germline at one end; a sequencing error may be responsible. The chain has TRBV7-7 and TRBJ2-3; 8 bases are a match to TRBD1. There are 18 residues in the CDR3. CDR1 SSHAT and CDR2 FNYEAQ come from the germline V gene (reference sequence). The CDR3 DNA sequence: TGTGCTAGCAGCCAAACGCCCCTAGGGACAGGCCGCACAGATACGCAGTATTTT. This codes for CASSQTPLGTGRTDTQYF.

This clone has only a few counts. The rearrangement joins TRBV4-3 to TRBJ1-6, with D possibly matching TRBD1 (5 bases). Germline CDR1 is LGHNA and CDR2 is YSLEER. V dropped 1 base and J dropped 6 bases, with 16 bases sitting between them. The CDR3 is 17 amino acids. As DNA, the CDR3 is TGCGCCAGCAGCCAAGCCGCGGGGCAGAGGGTTAATTCACCCCTCCACTTT. Its protein is CASSQAAGQRVNSPLHF.

The chain uses TRBV11-3 and TRBJ2-5, with 10 bases that match TRBD1. The V segment lost 1 base and the J segment 6 bases; nucleotides outside the gene matches: 5. Germline assignment: CDR1 SGHNT and CDR2 YENEEA. This CDR3 is built from 15 residues. CDR3 residues: CASSLGQGARQTQYF. The CDR3 nucleotides read TGTGCCAGCAGCTTAGGACAGGGGGCTCGGCAGACCCAGTACTTC.

This clone was seen a few times. The V call is TRBV19, the J call TRBJ1-2; 8 bases line up with TRBD1. Trimming took 3 bases from V and 4 from J; bases not matched to a gene: 4. Germline values: CDR1 LNHDA, CDR2 SQIVND (reference sequence). The CDR3 runs 14 residues. The CDR3 protein is CASSMQGALYGYTF. CDR3 bases: TGTGCCAGTAGTATGCAGGGGGCCCTCTATGGCTACACCTTC.